The 11 T cell receptor beta chains listed next were all sequenced from one sample in a study of blood T cell repertoires in COVID-19. Assay: immunoSEQ multiplex PCR; the TCRdb copy retains only in-frame clones and omits some. The sample holds approximately 170,000 clones, around four fifths seen once. Specimen: peripheral blood. These TCRs come from a woman of 80 years or more with acute or convalescent COVID-19.

This chain links TRBV2 with TRBJ2-7, with 12 bases that match TRBD2. J lost 1 base, V lost 6 bases, and 4 bases had no gene match. The CDR3 covers 15 residues. Germline-derived CDR1 and CDR2 are SNHLY and FYNNEI. CDR3 loop: CASSGGTSGSYEQYF. CDR3 sequence (DNA): TGTGCCAGCAGCGGCGGGACTAGCGGGTCCTACGAGCAGTACTTC.

In nucleotides, the CDR3 is TGTGCCAGCAGCGTAGGGCACCTAGCCAAAAACATTCAGTACTTC. It translates to CASSVGHLAKNIQYF. The chain uses TRBV9 and TRBJ2-4; D is unclear. This CDR3 spans 15 amino acids. The germline gives CDR1 SGDLS, CDR2 YYNGEE. The V end lost 0 bases, the J end lost 0 bases, and 7 bases lay between the germline ends.

The rearrangement links TRBV5-5 to TRBJ2-7, with a weak D call TRBD1 (6 bases). CDR3 length: 15 amino acids. The V end was cut by 4 bases, the J end by 5 bases, with 19 bases between. Germline V gives CDR1 SGHKS, CDR2 YYEKEE (reference sequence). CDR3 loop: CASSRQESIVDEQYF. The CDR3 bases are TGTGCCAGCAGCCGACAGGAATCGATTGTAGACGAGCAGTACTTC.

The chain uses TRBV4-2 and TRBJ1-2; tentative D call: TRBD1 (5 bases). Germline V CDR1 and CDR2: LGHNA, YNFKEQ. This CDR3 comprises 15 residues. The ends were cut back, 4 bases at V and 2 bases at J, with 14 bases in the middle. The CDR3 loop is CASSPEREGNYGYTF. Here the CDR3 DNA reads TGTGCCAGCAGCCCCGAACGGGAGGGGAACTATGGCTACACCTTC.

The chain couples TRBV6-5 to TRBJ2-3, with D hard to call. CDR1 MNHEY and CDR2 SVGAGI come from the germline V gene. V lost 2 bases to trimming and J lost 1 base, with 7 bases between them. The CDR3 runs to 14 residues. The DNA of the CDR3 is TGTGCCAGCAGTTACGCAACAGGCACAGATACGCAGTATTTT. Protein sequence: CASSYATGTDTQYF.

Notes on this clone: Other nucleotide sequences in the sample specify the same CDR3. This chain connects TRBV11-3 to TRBJ2-2; 8 bases match TRBD1. Per germline, CDR1 SGHNT and CDR2 YENEEA. The CDR3 runs 15 residues. V was pared by 3 bases and J by 5 bases, with 5 bases of the junction left unmatched. The DNA for the CDR3 is TGTGCCAGCAGCTTCGGACAGGGTGAAACCGGGGAGCTGTTTTTT. It codes for CASSFGQGETGELFF.

The count of this clone is one. V usage is TRBV29-1 and J usage is TRBJ1-1, with 8 bases fitting TRBD1. This CDR3 comprises 13 residues. After removal of 3 bases from V and 0 bases from J, the junction contained 0 bases not matched to a gene. CDR1 is SQVTM, CDR2 ANQGSEA, per germline. The CDR3 sequence: CSVEGQVNTEAFF. The CDR3 region has the DNA TGCAGCGTTGAGGGACAGGTGAACACTGAAGCTTTCTTT.

This clone was picked up one time. CDR3 protein: CASRSKQGSGYTF. The CDR3 DNA reads TGTGCCAGTAGGTCCAAACAGGGAAGTGGCTACACCTTC. The gene calls are TRBV19 and TRBJ1-2, with D possibly matching TRBD1 (6 bases). CDR3 length equals 13 residues. In germline, CDR1 is LNHDA, CDR2 SQIVND (reference sequence). Trimming shortened V by 6 bases and J by 7 bases, and 15 bases separated the two germline ends.

The V gene is TRBV7-9, the J gene TRBJ2-1; 11 bases match TRBD2. Unmatched junction bases numbered 6, after V lost 8 bases and J lost 0 bases. Per the germline V gene, CDR1 is SEHNR and CDR2 is FQNEAQ (reference sequence). This CDR3 has 16 residues. CDR3 in DNA: TGTGCCAGCGGTCCGGGACTAGCGGACTCCTACAATGAGCAGTTCTTC. This sequence encodes CASGPGLADSYNEQFF.

V and J are TRBV7-8 and TRBJ2-1; 9 nucleotides align to TRBD2. The germline gives CDR1 SGHVS, CDR2 FQNEAQ. V lost 6 bases and J lost 7; bases outside the gene matches: 13. The CDR3 runs to 16 residues. CDR3 nucleotide sequence: TGTGCCAGCAGACTCTCCTGGAGCGGGAGGACTAATGAGCAGTTCTTC. This encodes CASRLSWSGRTNEQFF.

This chain uses TRBV7-6 with TRBJ2-2; tentative D call: TRBD1 (6 bases). The V end lost 2 bases, the J end lost 5 bases, and 15 bases lay between the germline ends. The CDR3 has 16 residues. Germline V CDR1 and CDR2: SGHVS, FNYEAQ. The CDR3 loop reads CASSLLLQGLTGELFF. The CDR3 nucleotides are TGTGCCAGCAGCTTATTGTTGCAGGGGTTGACCGGGGAGCTGTTTTTT.